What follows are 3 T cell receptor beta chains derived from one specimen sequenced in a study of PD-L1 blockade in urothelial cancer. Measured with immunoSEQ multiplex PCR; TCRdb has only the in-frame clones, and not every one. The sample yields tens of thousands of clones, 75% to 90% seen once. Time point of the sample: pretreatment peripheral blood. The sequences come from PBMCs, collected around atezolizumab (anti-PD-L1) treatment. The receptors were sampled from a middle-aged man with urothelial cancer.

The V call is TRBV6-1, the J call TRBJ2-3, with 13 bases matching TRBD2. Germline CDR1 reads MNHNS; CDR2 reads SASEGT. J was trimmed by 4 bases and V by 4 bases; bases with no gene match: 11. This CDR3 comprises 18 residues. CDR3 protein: CASSGLAGGFGFADTQYF. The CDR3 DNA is TGTGCCAGCAGTGGACTAGCGGGAGGATTCGGATTCGCAGATACGCAGTATTTT.

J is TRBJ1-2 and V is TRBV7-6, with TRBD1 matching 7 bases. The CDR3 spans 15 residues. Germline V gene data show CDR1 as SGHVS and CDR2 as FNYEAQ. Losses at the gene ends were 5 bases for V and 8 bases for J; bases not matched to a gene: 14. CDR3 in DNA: TGTGCCAGCAGCCCAACACCCGGGACAGCGCCCGGCTACACCTTC. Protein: CASSPTPGTAPGYTF.

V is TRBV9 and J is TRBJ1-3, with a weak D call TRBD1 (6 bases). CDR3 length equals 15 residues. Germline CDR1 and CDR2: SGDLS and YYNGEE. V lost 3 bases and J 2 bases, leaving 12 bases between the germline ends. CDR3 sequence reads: CASSAQQGAGNTIYF. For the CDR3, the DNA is TGTGCCAGCAGCGCCCAACAGGGCGCTGGAAACACCATATATTTT.